This T cell receptor (beta chain) was found in a study of early T cells in non-severe SARS-CoV-2 infection. Across the study: Chains were not paired, and sequencing was done on bulk RNA from unsorted whole blood.

This clonotype was seen a few times. Its antigen is currently unknown. Whole-study findings and limits: Matching with VDJdb favored anti-spike CD8 responses (missing private and CD4 specificities).

The CDR3 spans 14 residues. Trimming removed 5 bases from V and 1 base from J, with 10 bases in between. Germline V lookup: CDR1 SEHNR, CDR2 FQNEAQ (reference sequence). As part of library construction, unique molecular identifiers were attached to individual cDNA molecules. TCRdb ran MiXCR on the 5' RACE reads and lists one entry per CDR3 protein. The data contain 65,000 to 75,000 distinct CDR3 sequences, roughly 4.8% of them singletons. The chain recombines TRBV7-9 with TRBJ2-3; no clear D. The material sequenced was whole blood, taken at baseline. The sequence was collected from an adult who was a healthcare worker with PCR-confirmed SARS-CoV-2 infection or an uninfected control (not recorded which). The donor label of this sample is uncertain. Written as DNA, the CDR3 is TGTGCCAGCAGCCCGACTGTAGGCACAGATACGCAGTATTTT. It translates to CASSPTVGTDTQYF.